This T cell receptor beta chain comes out of a study of Ad26.COV2.S vaccination and SARS-CoV-2 variants. Study-level information: Ad26.COV2.S arm of COV1001 included the donor. The authors gave Ad26.COV2.S intramuscularly, either once or twice 56 days apart.

The repertoire was sequenced with immunoSEQ multiplex PCR; TCRdb's copy has only in-frame clones and lacks some. The sample lists hundreds of thousands of clones; around 90% were seen once. Stated treatment: 15 to 20 received Ad26.COV2.S at low or high dose, single or two shots; several received placebo; per-sample allocation not given. Samples analyzed were those drawn on day 63 after the first vaccine or placebo injection. An adult donor aged 18-55 years was enrolled in Boston. Participants' vaccine, an Ad26 vector, delivered Wuhan-strain SARS-CoV-2 spike. The sequenced sample was peripheral blood, obtained in a trial of Ad26.COV2.S vaccine versus placebo. This TCR was sampled from a person aged 18-65 years who received the Ad26.COV2.S COVID-19 vaccine or a placebo.

In DNA form, the CDR3 reads TGTGCCAGCAGCCCCCACCGGGGGACAGGGTCCTACGAGCAGTACTTC. Amino acids: CASSPHRGTGSYEQYF. The chain links TRBV11-2 to TRBJ2-7; 9 nucleotides agree with TRBD1. V gave up 5 bases and J gave up 1 base; unmatched junction bases: 9. In germline, CDR1 is SGHAT, CDR2 FQNNGV. There are 16 residues in the CDR3.